Following are 24 T cell receptor beta chains from one sample sequenced in a study of TIL therapy for anti-PD-1-resistant metastatic lung cancer. The time point is: pre-treatment sample, taken before nivolumab and TIL therapy. Sequencing used immunoSEQ v3. The method was immunoSEQ multiplex PCR; TCRdb's version includes in-frame clones alone and lacks a portion of them. The profile shows about 60,000 clones, about nine tenths of them singletons. Sequences were derived from blood, sampled at baseline. These receptors came from a person aged 25 to 85 with non-small cell lung cancer.

This clone was seen only a few times. V usage is TRBV5-1 and J usage is TRBJ1-6, with 8 bases that match TRBD1. V trimming: 3 bases; J trimming: 9 bases; junction bases outside the gene matches: 5. CDR1 and CDR2 from the germline V gene are SGHRS and YFSETQ. The CDR3 has 14 residues. The CDR3 DNA sequence: TGCGCCAGCAGCTCGGGACAGGAGGGTTCACCCCTCCACTTT. Translating gives CASSSGQEGSPLHF. The full variable domain, its missing parts supplied by reference TRBV5-1 and TRBJ1-6, is KAGVTQTPRYLIKTRGQQVTLSCSPISGHRSVSWYQQTPGQGLQFLFEYFSETQRNKGNFPGRFSGRQFSNSRSEMNVSTLELGDSALYLCASSSGQEGSPLHFGNGTRLTVT.

This chain joins TRBV9 and TRBJ1-5; D unclear. Trimming left V 0 bases short and J 4 bases short, with 11 bases between. CDR1 is SGDLS and CDR2 is YYNGEE in the germline V gene. The CDR3 contains 15 residues. CDR3 in amino acids: CASSVGYGENQPQHF. The CDR3 DNA follows: TGTGCCAGCAGCGTAGGGTATGGGGAAAATCAGCCCCAGCATTTT.

This rearrangement joins TRBV3-1 (or the pseudogene TRBV3-2) to TRBJ1-2, with 7 bases that match TRBD1. V shed 1 base, J shed 4 bases, and the junction held 9 bases outside the gene matches. The CDR3 has 16 amino acids. Germline assignment: CDR1 LGHDT and CDR2 YNNKEL (reference sequence). The CDR3 region is CASSQVWGEGAYGYTF. The CDR3 DNA reads as TGTGCCAGCAGCCAAGTATGGGGCGAGGGGGCCTATGGCTACACCTTC.

This clone was detected once. The chain is built from TRBV5-1 and TRBJ1-1; no definite D call. Germline CDR1 and CDR2: SGHRS and YFSETQ. The CDR3 extends over 14 amino acids. Trimming shortened V by 0 bases and J by 1 base, and 7 bases separated the two germline ends. The CDR3 DNA reads as TGCGCCAGCAGCTTGGAAGGTTGGAACACTGAAGCTTTCTTT. It yields the protein CASSLEGWNTEAFF.

V usage is TRBV10-3 and J usage is TRBJ1-6; a possible D gene is TRBD1 (5 bases). Trimming removed 4 bases from V and 7 bases from J, with 11 bases in between. This CDR3 contains 14 residues. The germline CDR1 and CDR2 sequences are ENHRY and SYGVKD. This chain's CDR3 is CAISGWDLNSPLHF. The CDR3 coding sequence is TGTGCCATCAGTGGTTGGGACCTGAATTCACCCCTCCACTTT.

The chain couples TRBV4-1 to TRBJ1-3; weak D call: TRBD1 (6 bases). Germline CDR1 MGHRA, CDR2 YSYEKL. V lost 3 bases to trimming and J lost 0 bases, with 9 bases between them. The CDR3 length is 15 residues. CDR3 nucleotide sequence: TGCGCCAGCAGCCAGACAGGTAACTCTGGAAACACCATATATTTT. This codes for CASSQTGNSGNTIYF.

This clone was detected a few times. The CDR3, as DNA: TGTGCCAGCAGTTCCCGGGACAGGAACACCGGGGAGCTGTTTTTT. Encoded protein: CASSSRDRNTGELFF. This chain links TRBV27 with TRBJ2-2; 7 nucleotides line up with TRBD1. V lost 4 bases and J lost 1; bases outside the gene matches: 3. The CDR3 extends over 15 amino acids. Germline V gene lookup returns CDR1 MNHEY and CDR2 SMNVEV (reference sequence).

CDR3 DNA sequence: TGTGCCAGCAGTCCCACCGGGACAGGGTATAGCAATCAGCCCCAGCATTTT. It translates to CASSPTGTGYSNQPQHF. This chain joins TRBV27 and TRBJ1-5; 9 nucleotides line up with TRBD1. CDR1 and CDR2 from the germline V gene are MNHEY and SMNVEV (reference sequence). J was trimmed by 0 bases and V by 5 bases; bases with no gene match: 8. The CDR3 extends over 17 amino acids.

The genes are TRBV2 and TRBJ1-5; the match to TRBD1 covers 8 bases. The CDR3 consists of 15 residues. J lost 1 base, V lost 8 bases, and 7 bases had no gene match. Looked up from germline, CDR1 is SNHLY and CDR2 is FYNNEI. CDR3 sequence reads: CASETGVESNQPQHF. The CDR3 coding sequence is TGTGCCAGCGAGACAGGGGTTGAAAGCAATCAGCCCCAGCATTTT.

This chain joins TRBV12-3 or TRBV12-4 and TRBJ1-5; no reliable D call. V was cut by 6 bases and J by 3 bases, with 9 bases left in between. The CDR3 totals 13 residues. CDR3 sequence reads: CASSSLLNQPQHF. The CDR3 nucleotides read TGTGCCAGCAGCTCACTACTCAATCAGCCCCAGCATTTT.

The chain uses TRBV7-9 and TRBJ1-2; D not certain. The CDR3 has 14 amino acids. Germline-derived CDR1 and CDR2 are SEHNR and FQNEAQ (reference sequence). V dropped 5 bases and J dropped 8 bases, with 18 bases sitting between them. The CDR3 DNA is TGTGCCAGCAGCCCTGTCACCCACTCGGAAGGCTACACCTTC. Encoded protein: CASSPVTHSEGYTF.

The chain combines TRBV7-3 with TRBJ2-3; 8 positions match TRBD2. V gave up 10 bases and J gave up 4 bases; unmatched junction bases: 10. CDR1 is SGHTA, CDR2 FQGTGA, per germline. The CDR3 contains 14 residues. In DNA form, the CDR3 reads TGTGCCAACCTAGCGGGCCCCCGGGCAGATACGCAGTATTTT. Its translation is CANLAGPRADTQYF.

This sequence joins TRBV4-1 and TRBJ2-7, with TRBD2 identical over 11 bases. The germline V gene encodes CDR1 MGHRA and CDR2 YSYEKL. V lost 1 base, J lost 3 bases, and 5 bases stayed unmatched. The CDR3 contains 16 residues. CDR3 nucleotide sequence: TGCGCCAGCAGCCAAGTTGGGACTAGCGGTAACTACGAGCAGTACTTC. Amino acids: CASSQVGTSGNYEQYF.

The genes are TRBV27 and TRBJ2-6; D may correspond to TRBD1 or TRBD2 (5 bases each). Germline loops: CDR1 MNHEY, CDR2 SMNVEV (reference sequence). The CDR3 consists of 20 residues. V gave up 3 bases and J gave up 0 bases, with 21 bases separating them. This chain's CDR3 is CASSFLFRAGRSSGANVLTF. CDR3 bases: TGTGCCAGCAGTTTTCTGTTTCGGGCAGGGAGAAGCTCTGGGGCCAACGTCCTGACTTTC.

V gene TRBV9 combines with J gene TRBJ2-4, with a weak D call TRBD2 (5 bases). The CDR3 runs to 17 residues. Trimming removed 4 bases at V and 1 base at J, with 18 bases between. Germline-derived CDR1 and CDR2 are SGDLS and YYNGEE. This chain's CDR3 is CASSPGLAVSAKNIQYF. The CDR3, as DNA: TGTGCCAGCAGCCCGGGATTGGCGGTGTCGGCCAAAAACATTCAGTACTTC.

The V call is TRBV27, the J call TRBJ1-3, with 10 bases aligning to TRBD1. CDR3 length: 13 residues. Trimming cost V 5 bases and J 7 bases; bases outside gene matches: 2. Germline V CDR1 and CDR2: MNHEY, SMNVEV (reference sequence). The CDR3 DNA is TGTGCCAGCAGTCGGACAGGGGGGAACACCATATATTTT. As protein: CASSRTGGNTIYF.

The CDR3 here is CASTRGLMDTEAFF. As DNA, the CDR3 is TGTGCCAGCACCCGAGGACTGATGGACACTGAAGCTTTCTTT. V and J are TRBV11-2 and TRBJ1-1, with unresolved D. This CDR3 is built from 14 residues. Looked up from germline, CDR1 is SGHAT and CDR2 is FQNNGV. V shed 7 bases and J shed 3 bases, with 15 bases lying between them.

V usage is TRBV24-1 and J usage is TRBJ2-1; 10 nucleotides agree with TRBD2. Germline V gene sequence: CDR1 KGHDR, CDR2 SFDVKD. Unmatched junction bases numbered 10, after V lost 3 bases and J lost 6 bases. The CDR3 contains 17 residues. CDR3 in DNA: TGTGCCACCAGTGATCCAACACCGGGACTAGCGCCCAATGAGCAGTTCTTC. It translates to CATSDPTPGLAPNEQFF.

V usage is TRBV28 and J usage is TRBJ2-3; D not certain. The germline V gene has CDR1 MDHEN and CDR2 SYDVKM. Trimming left V 5 bases short and J 1 base short, with 16 bases between. There are 16 residues in the CDR3. CDR3 bases: TGTGCCAGCAGTCCTTGGACCAGGCAGGGCACAGATACGCAGTATTTT. Amino acids: CASSPWTRQGTDTQYF.

As concerns this clone: Other DNA sequences from this sample encode an identical CDR3 as well. The rearrangement uses TRBV11-2 and TRBJ2-3, with 7 bases that match TRBD2. CDR1 is SGHAT and CDR2 is FQNNGV in the germline V gene. V shed 0 bases, J shed 8 bases, and the junction held 2 bases outside the gene matches. The CDR3 totals 13 residues. DNA of the CDR3: TGTGCCAGCAGCTTAGAGGTAGCGGGTACGCAGTATTTT. Residues: CASSLEVAGTQYF.

This chain connects TRBV10-1 to TRBJ2-7; 7 positions agree with TRBD2. Germline assignment: CDR1 WNHNN and CDR2 SYGVQD (reference sequence). The ends lost 4 bases at V and 2 bases at J; junction bases unmatched: 11. The CDR3 is made up of 16 amino acids. CDR3 coding DNA: TGCGCCAGCAGTGGCCAGAGGAGCGGGACCACCTACGAGCAGTACTTC. Translation gives CASSGQRSGTTYEQYF.

The rearrangement uses TRBV11-2 and TRBJ2-1; D gene ambiguous. This CDR3 spans 15 amino acids. Germline loops: CDR1 SGHAT, CDR2 FQNNGV. Trimming shortened V by 1 base and J by 0 bases, and 7 bases separated the two germline ends. CDR3: CASSLVRSSYNEQFF. DNA of the CDR3: TGTGCCAGCAGCTTAGTCAGGAGCTCCTACAATGAGCAGTTCTTC.

V is TRBV28 and J is TRBJ1-2; D unresolved. The length of the CDR3 is 13 residues. V was shortened by 6 bases and J by 4 bases, with 12 bases between the two germline ends. Germline V gene data show CDR1 as MDHEN and CDR2 as SYDVKM. CDR3 amino acids: CASSPGYSYGYTF. CDR3 DNA: TGTGCCAGCAGCCCCGGGTACAGCTATGGCTACACCTTC.

The chain is built from TRBV4-1 and TRBJ1-2; no clear D. Trimming cost V 0 bases and J 4 bases, with 9 bases left between them. The CDR3 covers 14 residues. Germline V CDR1 and CDR2: MGHRA, YSYEKL. The CDR3 coding sequence is TGCGCCAGCAGCCAAGACCCCGCCGGCTATGGCTACACCTTC. Its translation: CASSQDPAGYGYTF.